The clone carrying this T cell receptor beta chain was counted many times. Researchers made TCR beta libraries by using iRepertoire HTBI primers and running Arm-PCR on CDR3 regions. TCRdb re-derived calls from the multiplex PCR reads in MiXCR, one entry per CDR3 protein. The sample includes 360,000 or so distinct CDR3 sequences, over 15% seen only once; the top ten take less than 35%. Time point denoted: newly diagnosed GD, antithyroid drugs for less than 3 months. RNA from PBMCs was the source of the TCR library. This sample is part of a study of regulatory T cells in long-lasting Graves disease. Germline values: CDR1 SQVTM, CDR2 ANQGSEA. V was pared by 7 bases and J by 2 bases, with 15 bases between. The CDR3 is 13 amino acids. These sequences were also reported in another study, on T cells in Graves' hyperthyroidism and ophthalmopathy.

The V gene is TRBV29-1, the J gene TRBJ2-7, with D perhaps matching TRBD1 (7 bases). The source was peripheral blood mononuclear cells (PBMCs), collected at new diagnosis, from a patient treated with antithyroid drugs. The receptor's source is a man between 35 and 55 years old with Graves disease. This chain's CDR3 is CSARGGTAYEQYF. CDR3 nucleotides: TGCAGCGCTCGCGGCGGGACAGCCTACGAGCAGTACTTC.